Below are 13 T cell receptor beta chains sequenced from a single sample in a study of blood T cell repertoires in COVID-19. The data were produced by immunoSEQ multiplex PCR, yet TCRdb's version contains in-frame clones alone and is incomplete. The sample includes 7,300 or so clones, just over 85% seen only once; the top ten take approximately 7.2%. Sequences were obtained from peripheral blood. These receptors all come from a woman in her forties or fifties with active or convalescent COVID-19.

The chain has TRBV27 and TRBJ2-7; possible D gene TRBD1, 6 bases. Germline CDR1 is MNHEY and CDR2 is SMNVEV (reference sequence). Trimming stripped 5 bases from V and 2 bases from J, with 16 bases between. The CDR3 is made up of 15 amino acids. This CDR3 reads CASSIQGIPTYEQYF. CDR3 sequence (DNA): TGTGCCAGCAGTATTCAGGGGATACCGACCTACGAGCAGTACTTC.

This chain links TRBV11-2 with TRBJ2-1; no reliable D call. The CDR3 has 14 residues. V lost 3 bases, J lost 4 bases, and 10 bases lay in between. CDR1 and CDR2 from the germline V gene are SGHAT and FQNNGV. In DNA, the CDR3 is TGTGCCAGCAGCTTTGGGCGAGTATACAATGAGCAGTTCTTC. Amino acid sequence: CASSFGRVYNEQFF.

The chain recombines TRBV7-6 with TRBJ1-6; D perhaps matches TRBD1 (6 bases). Germline CDR1 SGHVS, CDR2 FNYEAQ. The ends were cut back, 5 bases at V and 7 bases at J, with 15 bases in the middle. The CDR3 covers 15 residues. The CDR3 DNA reads TGTGCCAGCAGCCCGGCGGGGGCGCACAATTCACCCCTCCACTTT. Protein sequence: CASSPAGAHNSPLHF. Complete variable domain (other parts from reference TRBV7-6 and TRBJ1-6): GAGVSQSPRYKVTKRGQDVALRCDPISGHVSLYWYRQALGQGPEFLTYFNYEAQQDKSGLPNDRFSAERPEGSISTLTIQRTEQRDSAMYRCASSPAGAHNSPLHFGNGTRLTVT.

The rearrangement uses TRBV9 and TRBJ1-4, with no clear D. Germline V gives CDR1 SGDLS, CDR2 YYNGEE. The V gene lost 3 bases and the J gene lost 0 bases, with 9 bases spanning the gap. CDR3 length equals 15 residues. Written as DNA, the CDR3 is TGTGCCAGCAGCGCTAGCAGCACAACTAATGAAAAACTGTTTTTT. Protein sequence: CASSASSTTNEKLFF.

V usage is TRBV6-5 and J usage is TRBJ2-3; TRBD1 matches 9 bases. This CDR3 is built from 15 residues. V was pared by 2 bases and J by 5 bases, with 5 bases of the junction left unmatched. Looked up from germline, CDR1 is MNHEY and CDR2 is SVGAGI. CDR3 region: CASSYIRQGGDTQYF. CDR3 DNA sequence: TGTGCCAGCAGTTACATTCGACAGGGGGGAGATACGCAGTATTTT.

The chain is built from TRBV7-9 and TRBJ1-2, with 10 bases that match TRBD1. The V and J ends lost 5 bases and 2 bases, in that order; junction bases with no gene match: 5. The CDR3 loop spans 15 amino acids. Germline V gives CDR1 SEHNR, CDR2 FQNEAQ (reference sequence). CDR3 sequence reads: CASSIRQGANYGYTF. CDR3 DNA sequence: TGTGCCAGCAGCATCCGACAGGGGGCGAACTATGGCTACACCTTC.

The chain has TRBV4-3 and TRBJ1-2; no definite D call. V was pared by 3 bases and J by 5 bases, with 16 bases between. CDR1 is LGHNA and CDR2 is YSLEER in the germline V gene. This CDR3 has 15 residues. The chain's CDR3 is CASSQGRAGLYGYTF. CDR3 DNA sequence: TGCGCCAGCAGCCAGGGCCGCGCGGGGTTATATGGCTACACCTTC.

The chain employs TRBV7-2 and TRBJ2-7; 11 bases align to TRBD2. V was clipped by 5 bases and J by 2 bases; unmatched bases: 5. Germline V gene lookup returns CDR1 SGHTA and CDR2 FQGNSA. This CDR3 spans 15 amino acids. CDR3 sequence reads: CASSLYSGGAYEQYF. CDR3 coding DNA: TGTGCCAGCAGCCTATATAGCGGGGGGGCCTACGAGCAGTACTTC.

This chain links TRBV10-3 with TRBJ2-3; D is uncertain. V was cut by 6 bases and J by 4 bases, with 14 bases left in between. The CDR3 has 14 residues. Per germline, CDR1 ENHRY and CDR2 SYGVKD. The CDR3 sequence is CAIRQDLIPDTQYF. CDR3 nucleotide sequence: TGTGCCATCAGGCAGGATCTCATCCCAGATACGCAGTATTTT.

The rearrangement joins TRBV2 to TRBJ1-5, with a weak D call TRBD1 (6 bases). Germline-derived CDR1 and CDR2 are SNHLY and FYNNEI. CDR3 length: 13 amino acids. Trimming cost V 4 bases and J 6 bases, with 10 bases left between them. The CDR3 loop reads CASSGTVGQPQHF. CDR3 coding DNA: TGTGCCAGCAGTGGGACAGTGGGTCAGCCCCAGCATTTT.

The chain recombines TRBV3-1 (or the pseudogene TRBV3-2) with TRBJ1-6, with 7 bases aligning to TRBD1. This CDR3 is 16 amino acids long. V lost 1 base to trimming and J lost 7 bases; unmatched junction nucleotides: 7. CDR1 LGHDT and CDR2 YNNKEL come from the germline V gene (reference sequence). This CDR3 is CASSQAPGGRNSPLHF. CDR3 nucleotide sequence: TGTGCCAGCAGCCAAGCCCCAGGGGGACGGAATTCACCCCTCCACTTT.

This chain links TRBV20-1 with TRBJ1-2, with D perhaps TRBD1 (5 bases). Germline V gene data show CDR1 as DFQATT and CDR2 as SNEGSKA (reference sequence). The CDR3 is 12 amino acids. V lost 3 bases and J 8 bases, leaving 13 bases between the germline ends. CDR3 residues: CSASGAAEGYTF. The CDR3 region has the DNA TGCAGTGCTAGTGGGGCAGCTGAGGGCTACACCTTC.

The V call is TRBV7-7, the J call TRBJ2-1; 12 nucleotides agree with TRBD2. Germline trimming cut 5 bases from V and 7 bases from J; bases unmatched to any gene: 6. There are 15 residues in the CDR3. Germline loops: CDR1 SSHAT, CDR2 FNYEAQ (reference sequence). The CDR3 coding sequence is TGTGCCAGCAGCCAGCTAGCGGGAGGGAGTAATGAGCAGTTCTTC. As protein: CASSQLAGGSNEQFF.